A single sample gave rise to the 31 T cell receptor beta chains below, sequenced in a study of blood T cell repertoires in COVID-19 (dated by TCRdb to 2020 to 2021). Library preparation employed the immunoSEQ multiplex PCR assay. Not all clones reach the TCRdb copy of this immuneACCESS table, which keeps in-frame sequences only. Checked studies attribute under half of the gap to unresolved V genes and leave the rest unexplained. The sample table shows roughly 130,000 clones, and about 83% are seen once. Clones ranked in the top ten supply under 4% of the sample. Sequenced: PBMCs or T cells enriched from blood (not recorded which). Receptor source: a woman between 25 and 40 years old who had recovered from COVID-19.

J is TRBJ2-7 and V is TRBV7-9; possibly TRBD2 for D (5 bases). The germline gives CDR1 SEHNR, CDR2 FQNEAQ (reference sequence). Trimming removed 7 bases from V and 3 bases from J, with 13 bases in between. This CDR3 comprises 13 residues. CDR3 protein: CASTVGSYYEQYF. The CDR3 region has the DNA TGTGCCAGCACCGTGGGGAGCTACTACGAGCAGTACTTC.

This sequence joins TRBV6-2 or TRBV6-3 and TRBJ2-2; D possibly corresponds to TRBD2 (7 bases). CDR1 and CDR2 (germline): MNHEY, SVGEGT. The germline V and J ends were trimmed by 4 bases and 5 bases, with 17 bases remaining between them. The CDR3 loop spans 16 amino acids. The DNA of the CDR3 is TGTGCCAGCAGTTTCCCCTTGGGGGGGCAAACCGGGGAGCTGTTTTTT. Its protein product is CASSFPLGGQTGELFF.

The V call is TRBV30, the J call TRBJ1-4, with 7 bases fitting TRBD1. The trim removed 2 bases at V and 5 bases at J, leaving 5 bases unmatched. Germline V gene sequence: CDR1 GTSNPN, CDR2 SVGIG (reference sequence). This CDR3 spans 14 amino acids. The CDR3 bases are TGTGCCTGGAGTCGCGGGACAGAAAATGAAAAACTGTTTTTT. Its translation is CAWSRGTENEKLFF.

The chain uses TRBV30 and TRBJ2-5, with no clear D. The germline CDR1 and CDR2 sequences are GTSNPN and SVGIG (reference sequence). V was pared by 4 bases and J by 1 base, with 7 bases between. CDR3 length equals 12 residues. The CDR3 sequence: CAWKEFQETQYF. The DNA for the CDR3 is TGTGCCTGGAAGGAGTTCCAAGAGACCCAGTACTTC. Using reference TRBV30 and TRBJ2-5 for the parts outside the CDR3, the full variable domain is SQTIHQWPATLVQPVGSPLSLECTVEGTSNPNLYWYRQAAGRGLQLLFYSVGIGQISSEVPQNLSASRPQDRQFILSSKKLLLSDSGFYLCAWKEFQETQYFGPGTRLLVL.

This clone was found a few times. The V call is TRBV7-2, the J call TRBJ2-7; 8 bases align to TRBD2. Losses at the gene ends were 0 bases for V and 3 bases for J; bases not matched to a gene: 4. Germline CDR1 SGHTA, CDR2 FQGNSA. The CDR3 is 15 amino acids. The DNA of the CDR3 is TGTGCCAGCAGCTTAGCGGGGACTAGGGGCTACGAGCAGTACTTC. Translating it yields CASSLAGTRGYEQYF.

V is TRBV7-9 and J is TRBJ2-7; TRBD1 agrees at 12 bases. J was trimmed by 6 bases and V by 2 bases; bases with no gene match: 8. The CDR3 runs 16 residues. Germline CDR1 reads SEHNR; CDR2 reads FQNEAQ (reference sequence). Here the CDR3 reads CASSLRTGTGGVEQYF. Here the CDR3 DNA reads TGTGCCAGCAGCTTAAGAACCGGGACAGGGGGCGTCGAGCAGTACTTC.

The CDR3 coding sequence is TGTGCCAGCTCACCACCCCAACAAACCGGGGAGCTGTTTTTT. This gives the protein CASSPPQQTGELFF. The chain employs TRBV18 and TRBJ2-2; no firm D call. Trimming took off 0 bases at V and 5 bases at J, with 7 bases between the two ends. This CDR3 region has 14 residues. Germline V CDR1 and CDR2: KGHSH, LQKENI.

The chain combines TRBV5-1 with TRBJ2-2, with 8 bases lining up with TRBD1. The CDR3 sequence is 15 residues long. V shed 4 bases and J 5 bases; nucleotides not matched to a gene: 7. Germline CDR1 and CDR2: SGHRS and YFSETQ. CDR3 DNA sequence: TGCGCCAGCAGCCCCCCAGGGGGCAGGACCGGGGAGCTGTTTTTT. Its protein product is CASSPPGGRTGELFF.

This clone was recorded only once. The chain carries TRBV4-1 and TRBJ2-7; D possibly corresponds to TRBD1 (6 bases). This CDR3 has 15 residues. Looked up from germline, CDR1 is MGHRA and CDR2 is YSYEKL. V lost 4 bases and J lost 2, with 15 bases in between. CDR3 sequence reads: CASSRSRTDPYEQYF. The CDR3 coding sequence is TGCGCCAGCAGCCGATCGAGGACAGACCCCTACGAGCAGTACTTC.

The chain joins TRBV5-1 to TRBJ1-6, with TRBD1 identical over 10 bases. The germline CDR1 and CDR2 sequences are SGHRS and YFSETQ. The CDR3 totals 17 residues. With 3 bases clipped from V and 2 bases from J, the junction kept 5 bases outside the gene matches. The CDR3 coding sequence is TGCGCCAGCAGCTCGGGGACAGGGGTGACCTATAATTCACCCCTCCACTTT. Amino acid sequence: CASSSGTGVTYNSPLHF.

The J gene is TRBJ2-3, the V gene TRBV7-2, with a tentative D call TRBD2 (5 bases). Between the trimmed V and J ends, which lost 2 bases and 3 bases, there was a span of 12 bases. The CDR3 contains 15 residues. CDR1 and CDR2 (germline): SGHTA, FQGNSA. CDR3 region: CASSLFGSGTDTQYF. In DNA form, the CDR3 reads TGTGCCAGCAGCTTATTTGGGAGTGGTACAGATACGCAGTATTTT.

This chain joins TRBV5-4 and TRBJ1-1, with 7 bases that match TRBD1. V was pared by 10 bases and J by 0 bases, with 6 bases of the junction left unmatched. CDR1 and CDR2 (germline): SGHNT, YYREEE (reference sequence). This CDR3 comprises 13 residues. CDR3 in amino acids: CAARRGMNTEAFF. As DNA, the CDR3 is TGTGCCGCCCGCAGGGGGATGAACACTGAAGCTTTCTTT. Filled out from reference TRBV5-4 and TRBJ1-1, the complete variable domain reads ETGVTQSPTHLIKTRGQQVTLRCSSQSGHNTVSWYQQALGQGPQFIFQYYREEENGRGNFPPRFSGLQFPNYSSELNVNALELDDSALYLCAARRGMNTEAFFGQGTRLTVV.

This clone was observed a single time. The J gene is TRBJ1-5, the V gene TRBV7-8; 9 bases fit TRBD1. Germline V gives CDR1 SGHVS, CDR2 FQNEAQ. This CDR3 spans 15 amino acids. Trimming removed 0 bases from V and 6 bases from J; junction bases left unmatched: 3. The CDR3 protein is CASSLARQGGQPQHF. The CDR3 DNA is TGTGCCAGCAGCTTAGCGAGACAGGGGGGTCAGCCCCAGCATTTT.

The J gene is TRBJ1-1, the V gene TRBV28; D is possibly TRBD1 (6 bases). Trimming stripped 5 bases from V and 0 bases from J, with 16 bases between. This CDR3 is built from 16 residues. CDR1 MDHEN and CDR2 SYDVKM come from the germline V gene. The CDR3 loop reads CASSPIGGRMNTEAFF. The CDR3 region has the DNA TGTGCCAGCAGTCCCATAGGGGGACGGATGAACACTGAAGCTTTCTTT. The full variable domain, with the rest looked up from reference TRBV28 and TRBJ1-1, is DVKVTQSSRYLVKRTGEKVFLECVQDMDHENMFWYRQDPGLGLRLIYFSYDVKMKEKGDIPEGYSVSREKKERFSLILESASTNQTSMYLCASSPIGGRMNTEAFFGQGTRLTVV.

The chain combines TRBV28 with TRBJ1-3; D might be TRBD1 (5 bases). V was pared by 3 bases and J by 4 bases, with 10 bases between. This CDR3 spans 14 amino acids. Germline assignment: CDR1 MDHEN and CDR2 SYDVKM. This CDR3 reads CASSFPQGGNTIYF. CDR3 bases: TGTGCCAGCAGTTTCCCGCAGGGAGGAAACACCATATATTTT.

The V and J genes are TRBV6-5 and TRBJ2-7, with 9 bases that match TRBD1. The CDR3 is 15 amino acids. J was trimmed by 2 bases and V by 5 bases; bases with no gene match: 7. Per germline, CDR1 MNHEY and CDR2 SVGAGI. The CDR3 sequence: CASSRSDRGTYEQYF. The DNA for the CDR3 is TGTGCCAGCAGTAGATCGGACAGGGGAACCTACGAGCAGTACTTC.

The rearrangement joins TRBV18 to TRBJ2-4, with 10 bases that match TRBD2. CDR1 KGHSH and CDR2 LQKENI come from the germline V gene. The CDR3 length is 18 residues. The ends lost 6 bases at V and 1 base at J; junction bases unmatched: 12. DNA for the CDR3: TGTGCCAGCTCGCTCCCGGGACTAGCGCTTGAGGCCAAAAACATTCAGTACTTC. Its protein product is CASSLPGLALEAKNIQYF.

This sequence joins TRBV7-8 and TRBJ2-3; 15 bases are a match to TRBD2. V gave up 6 bases and J gave up 4 bases; unmatched junction bases: 5. The CDR3 is made up of 16 amino acids. The germline gives CDR1 SGHVS, CDR2 FQNEAQ. In DNA form, the CDR3 reads TGTGCCAGCAGTCCGAGGACTAGCGGGAGGGCAGATACGCAGTATTTT. Its protein is CASSPRTSGRADTQYF.

The rearrangement joins TRBV7-2 to TRBJ2-1; D perhaps matches TRBD2 (5 bases). Per germline, CDR1 SGHTA and CDR2 FQGNSA. V lost 1 base and J 10 bases, leaving 17 bases between the germline ends. The CDR3 spans 15 residues. In DNA, the CDR3 is TGTGCCAGCAGCTTAGAGGCGGGCGTCCTCAAGGAGCAGTTCTTC. Residues: CASSLEAGVLKEQFF.

The rearrangement joins TRBV3-1 (or the pseudogene TRBV3-2) to TRBJ1-3, with a tentative D call TRBD1 (6 bases). The V gene's germline CDR1 is LGHDT and CDR2 YNNKEL (reference sequence). CDR3 length: 13 residues. The V and J ends lost 6 bases and 6 bases respectively, with 12 bases between them. The CDR3 spells CASRFGQSNTIYF. The CDR3 nucleotides read TGTGCCAGCAGATTTGGACAGTCAAACACCATATATTTT.

This clone showed up just once. The chain is built from TRBV19 and TRBJ1-1, with D perhaps TRBD1 (5 bases). There are 15 residues in the CDR3. V was trimmed by 4 bases and J by 1 base, leaving 13 bases between them. CDR1 is LNHDA and CDR2 is SQIVND in the germline V gene (reference sequence). CDR3 nucleotide sequence: TGTGCCAGTAGTAACTTACAAAGGGGGAACACTGAAGCTTTCTTT. Its translation is CASSNLQRGNTEAFF. Variable domain in full (rest from reference TRBV19 and TRBJ1-1): DGGITQSPKYLFRKEGQNVTLSCEQNLNHDAMYWYRQDPGQGLRLIYYSQIVNDFQKGDIAEGYSVSREKKESFPLTVTSAQKNPTAFYLCASSNLQRGNTEAFFGQGTRLTVV.

The rearrangement uses TRBV5-1 and TRBJ1-6, with unresolved D. This CDR3 is built from 14 residues. Germline-derived CDR1 and CDR2 are SGHRS and YFSETQ. Trimming left V 0 bases short and J 7 bases short, with 8 bases between. In nucleotides, the CDR3 is TGCGCCAGCAGCTTGGTCAGACTGAATTCACCCCTCCACTTT. As protein: CASSLVRLNSPLHF.

This chain joins TRBV5-1 and TRBJ2-1; 7 bases map to TRBD2. The CDR3 consists of 15 residues. Per germline, CDR1 SGHRS and CDR2 YFSETQ. Trimming removed 2 bases from V and 2 bases from J; junction bases left unmatched: 4. This CDR3 is CASSFGGGAYNEQFF. In DNA form, the CDR3 reads TGCGCCAGCAGCTTTGGCGGGGGAGCCTACAATGAGCAGTTCTTC. The whole variable domain, filled in from reference TRBV5-1 and TRBJ2-1, reads KAGVTQTPRYLIKTRGQQVTLSCSPISGHRSVSWYQQTPGQGLQFLFEYFSETQRNKGNFPGRFSGRQFSNSRSEMNVSTLELGDSALYLCASSFGGGAYNEQFFGPGTRLTVL.

The gene calls are TRBV15 and TRBJ1-5; the match to TRBD1 covers 8 bases. Germline V CDR1 and CDR2: LNHNV, YYDKDF (reference sequence). The CDR3 runs to 16 residues. Trimming removed 3 bases from V and 5 bases from J; junction bases left unmatched: 9. In nucleotides, the CDR3 is TGTGCCACCAGCAGGAGCCTGACAGGGGTCCATCAGCCCCAGCATTTT. This codes for CATSRSLTGVHQPQHF. Together with reference TRBV15 and TRBJ1-5, the CDR3 gives the full variable domain: DAMVIQNPRYQVTQFGKPVTLSCSQTLNHNVMYWYQQKSSQAPKLLFHYYDKDFNNEADTPDNFQSRRPNTSFCFLDIRSPGLGDTAMYLCATSRSLTGVHQPQHFGDGTRLSIL.

The J gene is TRBJ2-3, the V gene TRBV19, with D tentatively TRBD2 (6 bases). Germline CDR1 reads LNHDA; CDR2 reads SQIVND (reference sequence). V lost 6 bases, J lost 5 bases, and 21 bases lay in between. This CDR3 region has 16 residues. The CDR3 DNA follows: TGTGCCAGTAGCCCAGGAGGAGGGATGGGTGGAGATACGCAGTATTTT. Protein: CASSPGGGMGGDTQYF.

V usage is TRBV7-6 and J usage is TRBJ2-2; 15 nucleotides match TRBD2. The V gene end was trimmed by 5 bases and the J gene end by 4 bases; junction bases not matched to a gene: 2. Germline CDR1 is SGHVS and CDR2 is FNYEAQ. The CDR3 covers 16 residues. CDR3: CASSQGLAGGTGELFF. The CDR3 DNA reads as TGTGCCAGCAGCCAGGGACTAGCGGGAGGCACCGGGGAGCTGTTTTTT.

This rearrangement joins TRBV25-1 to TRBJ1-2; maybe TRBD1 (5 bases). V dropped 8 bases and J dropped 1 base, with 14 bases sitting between them. Per germline, CDR1 MGHDK and CDR2 SYGVNS. The CDR3 is made up of 14 amino acids. The chain's CDR3 is CASRNRYYNYGYTF. The DNA for the CDR3 is TGTGCCAGCCGCAACAGGTATTATAACTATGGCTACACCTTC.

The chain combines TRBV28 with TRBJ2-7; 7 positions match TRBD1. The V and J ends lost 2 bases and 3 bases, in that order; junction bases with no gene match: 13. The germline gives CDR1 MDHEN, CDR2 SYDVKM. The length of the CDR3 is 17 residues. This CDR3 reads CASSLNPRGTAVYEQYF. The CDR3 DNA is TGTGCCAGCAGTTTAAACCCAAGGGGGACAGCGGTCTACGAGCAGTACTTC.

The rearrangement links TRBV18 to TRBJ2-2; D possibly corresponds to TRBD2 (6 bases). The CDR3 length is 14 residues. Germline CDR1 KGHSH, CDR2 LQKENI. V was cut by 4 bases and J by 1 base, with 7 bases left in between. CDR3 residues: CASSRGLNTGELFF. CDR3 bases: TGTGCCAGCTCACGGGGACTGAACACCGGGGAGCTGTTTTTT.

The chain employs TRBV7-6 and TRBJ1-3; maybe TRBD1 (6 bases). The germline gives CDR1 SGHVS, CDR2 FNYEAQ. Trimming pared 1 base from V and 0 bases from J, leaving 13 bases between. CDR3 size: 17 residues. As DNA, the CDR3 is TGTGCCAGCAGCTTAGTCTTGCAGGGGTACTCTGGAAACACCATATATTTT. Encoded protein: CASSLVLQGYSGNTIYF.

This sequence joins TRBV18 and TRBJ2-1; 11 nucleotides match TRBD2. The germline V gene has CDR1 KGHSH and CDR2 LQKENI. The CDR3 extends over 16 amino acids. V lost 3 bases to trimming and J lost 6 bases; unmatched junction nucleotides: 7. The CDR3 protein is CASSPPRLAGGNEQFF. CDR3 in DNA: TGTGCCAGCTCACCGCCGAGGCTAGCGGGAGGCAATGAGCAGTTCTTC.